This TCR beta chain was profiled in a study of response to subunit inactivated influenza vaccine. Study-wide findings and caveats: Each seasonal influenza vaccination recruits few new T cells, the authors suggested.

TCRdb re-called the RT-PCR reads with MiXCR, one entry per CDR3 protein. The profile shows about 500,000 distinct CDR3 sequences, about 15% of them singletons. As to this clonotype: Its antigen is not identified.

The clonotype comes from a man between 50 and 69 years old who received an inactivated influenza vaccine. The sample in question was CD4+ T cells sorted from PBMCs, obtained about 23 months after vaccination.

The CDR3 protein is CASSLGGMDYGYTF. The CDR3, as DNA: TGTGCCAGCAGCCTCGGGGGCATGGACTATGGCTACACCTTC. V is TRBV12-3 or TRBV12-4 and J is TRBJ1-2; perhaps TRBD1 as D (6 bases). V lost 6 bases and J 3 bases, leaving 14 bases between the germline ends. The CDR3 has 14 amino acids.